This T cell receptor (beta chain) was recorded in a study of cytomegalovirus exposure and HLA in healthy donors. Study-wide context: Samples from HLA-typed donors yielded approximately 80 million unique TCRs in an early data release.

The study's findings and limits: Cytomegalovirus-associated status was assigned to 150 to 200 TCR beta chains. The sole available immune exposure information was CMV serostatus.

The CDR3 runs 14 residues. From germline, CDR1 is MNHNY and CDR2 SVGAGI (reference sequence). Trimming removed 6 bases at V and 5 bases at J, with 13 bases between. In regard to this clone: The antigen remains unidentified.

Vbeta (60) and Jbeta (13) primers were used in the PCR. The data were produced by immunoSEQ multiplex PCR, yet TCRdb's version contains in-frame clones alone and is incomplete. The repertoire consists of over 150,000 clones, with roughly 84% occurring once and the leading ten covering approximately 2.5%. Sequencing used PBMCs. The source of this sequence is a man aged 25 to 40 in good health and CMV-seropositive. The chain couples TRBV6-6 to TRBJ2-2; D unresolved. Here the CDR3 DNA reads TGTGCCAGCAGCCGGCGGTCGGAGACCGGGGAGCTGTTTTTT. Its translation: CASSRRSETGELFF.